The clone carrying this T cell receptor (beta chain) has ten or more counts. The V gene lost 6 bases and the J gene lost 0 bases, with 11 bases spanning the gap. CDR1 ENHRY and CDR2 SYGVKD come from the germline V gene. The length of the CDR3 is 14 residues. The data derive from a study of blood T cells in healthy people across ages. Primed by a sample-barcoded 5' primer and a J-beta primer mix, a second PCR proceeded for about 7 to 12 cycles. In TCRdb, the 5' RACE reads were re-called with MiXCR into one record per CDR3 protein. The sample has 650,000 to 800,000 distinct CDR3 sequences, around 45% seen once.

Sequences were obtained from blood. The receptor comes from a man in his sixties in good health. The chain employs TRBV10-3 and TRBJ2-5; weak D call: TRBD2 (6 bases). The CDR3 DNA sequence: TGTGCCATCAGGGGCGGGGCAAACCAAGAGACCCAGTACTTC. This encodes CAIRGGANQETQYF.